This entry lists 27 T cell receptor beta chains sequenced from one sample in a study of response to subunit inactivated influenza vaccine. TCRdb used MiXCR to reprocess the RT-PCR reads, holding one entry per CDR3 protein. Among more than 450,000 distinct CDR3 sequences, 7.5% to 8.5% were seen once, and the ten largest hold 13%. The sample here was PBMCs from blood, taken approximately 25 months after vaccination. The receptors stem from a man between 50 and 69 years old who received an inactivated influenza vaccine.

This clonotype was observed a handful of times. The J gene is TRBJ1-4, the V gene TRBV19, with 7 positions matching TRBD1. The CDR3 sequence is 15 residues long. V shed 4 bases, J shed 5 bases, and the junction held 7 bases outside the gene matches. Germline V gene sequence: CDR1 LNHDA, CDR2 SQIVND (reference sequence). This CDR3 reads CASSTGGTANEKLFF. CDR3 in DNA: TGTGCCAGTAGTACGGGCGGGACAGCAAATGAAAAACTGTTTTTT.

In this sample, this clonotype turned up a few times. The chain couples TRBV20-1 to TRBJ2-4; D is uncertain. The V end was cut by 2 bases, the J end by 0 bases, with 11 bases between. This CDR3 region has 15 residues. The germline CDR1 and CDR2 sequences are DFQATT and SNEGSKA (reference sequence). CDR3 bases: TGCAGTGCTAGATCGCATCTATTAGCCAAAAACATTCAGTACTTC. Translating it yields CSARSHLLAKNIQYF.

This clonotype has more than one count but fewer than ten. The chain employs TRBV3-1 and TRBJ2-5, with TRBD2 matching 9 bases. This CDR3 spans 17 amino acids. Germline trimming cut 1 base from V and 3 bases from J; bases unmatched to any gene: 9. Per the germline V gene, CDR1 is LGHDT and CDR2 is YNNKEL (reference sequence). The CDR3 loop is CASSQGASGKPKETQYF. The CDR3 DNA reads TGTGCCAGCAGCCAAGGGGCTAGCGGGAAACCAAAAGAGACCCAGTACTTC.

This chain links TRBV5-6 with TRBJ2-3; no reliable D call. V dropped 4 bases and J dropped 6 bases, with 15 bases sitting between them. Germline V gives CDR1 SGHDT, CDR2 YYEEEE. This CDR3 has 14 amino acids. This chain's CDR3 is CASSTRVRLDTQYF. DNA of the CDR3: TGTGCCAGCAGCACCCGGGTCCGTCTTGATACGCAGTATTTT. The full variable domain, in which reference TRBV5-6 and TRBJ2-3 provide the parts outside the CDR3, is DAGVTQSPTHLIKTRGQQVTLRCSPKSGHDTVSWYQQALGQGPQFIFQYYEEEERQRGNFPDRFSGHQFPNYSSELNVNALLLGDSALYLCASSTRVRLDTQYFGPGTRLTVL.

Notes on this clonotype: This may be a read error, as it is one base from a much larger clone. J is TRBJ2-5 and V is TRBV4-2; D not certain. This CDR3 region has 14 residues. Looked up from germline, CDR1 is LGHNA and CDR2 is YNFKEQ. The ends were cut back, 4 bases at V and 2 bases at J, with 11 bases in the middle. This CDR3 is CASSLPVSQETQYF. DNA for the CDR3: TGTGCCAGCAGCCTCCCAGTCTCACAAGAGACCCAGTACTTC.

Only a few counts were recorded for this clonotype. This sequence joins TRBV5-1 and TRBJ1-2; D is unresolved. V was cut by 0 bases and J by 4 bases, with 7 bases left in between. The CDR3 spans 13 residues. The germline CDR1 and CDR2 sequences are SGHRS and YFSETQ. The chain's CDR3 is CASSLESGYGYTF. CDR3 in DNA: TGCGCCAGCAGCTTGGAATCGGGCTATGGCTACACCTTC.

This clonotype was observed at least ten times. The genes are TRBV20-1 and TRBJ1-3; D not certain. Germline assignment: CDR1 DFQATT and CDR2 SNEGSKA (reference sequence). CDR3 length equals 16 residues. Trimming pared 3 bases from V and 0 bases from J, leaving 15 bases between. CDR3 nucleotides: TGCAGTGCTAGGGGAGGATCCTCCTACTCTGGAAACACCATATATTTT. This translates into CSARGGSSYSGNTIYF.

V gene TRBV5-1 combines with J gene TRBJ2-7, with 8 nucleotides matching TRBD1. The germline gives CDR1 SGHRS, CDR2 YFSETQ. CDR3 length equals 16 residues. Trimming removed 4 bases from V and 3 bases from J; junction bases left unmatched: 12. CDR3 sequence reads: CASSNAPWDRSYEQYF. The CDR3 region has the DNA TGCGCCAGCAGCAATGCCCCTTGGGACAGGAGCTACGAGCAGTACTTC.

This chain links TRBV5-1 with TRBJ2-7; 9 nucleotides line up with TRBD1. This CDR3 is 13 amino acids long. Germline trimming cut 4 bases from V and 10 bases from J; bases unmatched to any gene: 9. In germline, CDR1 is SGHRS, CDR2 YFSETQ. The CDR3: CASSTGQGPRQYF. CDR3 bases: TGCGCCAGCAGCACGGGACAGGGACCGCGCCAGTACTTC.

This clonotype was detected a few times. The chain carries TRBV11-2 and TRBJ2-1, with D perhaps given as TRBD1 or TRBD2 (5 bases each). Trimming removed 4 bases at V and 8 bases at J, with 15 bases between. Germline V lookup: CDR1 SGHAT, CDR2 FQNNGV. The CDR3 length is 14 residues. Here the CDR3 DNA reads TGTGCCAGCAGCTGGGACCGCCCGTCTGATGAGCAGTTCTTC. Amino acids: CASSWDRPSDEQFF. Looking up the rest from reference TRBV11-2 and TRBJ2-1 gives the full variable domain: EAGVAQSPRYKIIEKRQSVAFWCNPISGHATLYWYQQILGQGPKLLIQFQNNGVVDDSQLPKDRFSAERLKGVDSTLKIQPAKLEDSAVYLCASSWDRPSDEQFFGPGTRLTVL.

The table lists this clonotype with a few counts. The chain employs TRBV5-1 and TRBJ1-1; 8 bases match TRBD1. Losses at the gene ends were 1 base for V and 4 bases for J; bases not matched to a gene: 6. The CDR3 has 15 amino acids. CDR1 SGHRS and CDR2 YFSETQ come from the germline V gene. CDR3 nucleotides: TGCGCCAGCAGCTTGATACAGGGGGGAGGCACTGAAGCTTTCTTT. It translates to CASSLIQGGGTEAFF.

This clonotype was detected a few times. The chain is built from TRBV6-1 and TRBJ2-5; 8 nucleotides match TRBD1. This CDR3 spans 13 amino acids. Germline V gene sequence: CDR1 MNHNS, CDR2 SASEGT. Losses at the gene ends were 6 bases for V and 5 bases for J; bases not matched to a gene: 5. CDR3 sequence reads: CASRGQVQETQYF. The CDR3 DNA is TGTGCCAGCAGGGGACAGGTTCAGGAGACCCAGTACTTC.

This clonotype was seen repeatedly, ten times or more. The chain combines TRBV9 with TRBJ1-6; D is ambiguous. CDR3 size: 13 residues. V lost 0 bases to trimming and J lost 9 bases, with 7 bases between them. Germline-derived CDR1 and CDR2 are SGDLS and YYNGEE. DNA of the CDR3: TGTGCCAGCAGCGTAGACAGTCGTTCACCCCTCCACTTT. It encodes CASSVDSRSPLHF.

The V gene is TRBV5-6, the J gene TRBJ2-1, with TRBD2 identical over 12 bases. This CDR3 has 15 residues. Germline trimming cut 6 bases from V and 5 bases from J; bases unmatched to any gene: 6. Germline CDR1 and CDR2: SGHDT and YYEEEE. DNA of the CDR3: TGTGCCAGCACCCGAACTAGCGGGGGGCACAATGAGCAGTTCTTC. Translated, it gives CASTRTSGGHNEQFF. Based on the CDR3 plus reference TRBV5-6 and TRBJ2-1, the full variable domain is DAGVTQSPTHLIKTRGQQVTLRCSPKSGHDTVSWYQQALGQGPQFIFQYYEEEERQRGNFPDRFSGHQFPNYSSELNVNALLLGDSALYLCASTRTSGGHNEQFFGPGTRLTVL.

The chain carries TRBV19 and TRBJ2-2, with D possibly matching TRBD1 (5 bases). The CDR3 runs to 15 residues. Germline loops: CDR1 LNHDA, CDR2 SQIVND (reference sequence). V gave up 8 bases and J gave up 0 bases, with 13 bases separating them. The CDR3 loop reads CASRTGHANTGELFF. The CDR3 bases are TGTGCCAGTCGCACAGGACACGCGAACACCGGGGAGCTGTTTTTT.

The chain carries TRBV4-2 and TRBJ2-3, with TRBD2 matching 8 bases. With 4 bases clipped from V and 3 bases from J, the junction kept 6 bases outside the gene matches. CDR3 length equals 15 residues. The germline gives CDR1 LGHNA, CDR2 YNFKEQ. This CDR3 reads CASSLGGAITDTQYF. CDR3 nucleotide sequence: TGTGCCAGCAGCCTCGGGGGGGCGATTACAGATACGCAGTATTTT.

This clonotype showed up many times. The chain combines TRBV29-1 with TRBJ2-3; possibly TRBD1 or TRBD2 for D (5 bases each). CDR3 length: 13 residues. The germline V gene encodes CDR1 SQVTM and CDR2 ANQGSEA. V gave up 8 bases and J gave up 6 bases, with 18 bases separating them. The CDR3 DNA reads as TGCAGCTTGAAAACGTTGGGGGTTGATACGCAGTATTTT. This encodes CSLKTLGVDTQYF.

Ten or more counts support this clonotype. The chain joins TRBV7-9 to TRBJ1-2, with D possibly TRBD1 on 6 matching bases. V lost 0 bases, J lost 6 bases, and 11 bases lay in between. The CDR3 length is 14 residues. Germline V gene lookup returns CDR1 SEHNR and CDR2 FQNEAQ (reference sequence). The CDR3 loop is CASSLAGALDGYTF. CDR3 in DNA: TGTGCCAGCAGCTTAGCGGGGGCCTTGGATGGCTACACCTTC.

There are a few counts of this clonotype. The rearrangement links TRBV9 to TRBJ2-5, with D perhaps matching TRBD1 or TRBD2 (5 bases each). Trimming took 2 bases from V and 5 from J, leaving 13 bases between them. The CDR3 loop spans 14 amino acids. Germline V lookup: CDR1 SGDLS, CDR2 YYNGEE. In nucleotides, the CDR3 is TGTGCCAGCAGCGTTTCCGGGGCTCGGGAGACCCAGTACTTC. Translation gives CASSVSGARETQYF.

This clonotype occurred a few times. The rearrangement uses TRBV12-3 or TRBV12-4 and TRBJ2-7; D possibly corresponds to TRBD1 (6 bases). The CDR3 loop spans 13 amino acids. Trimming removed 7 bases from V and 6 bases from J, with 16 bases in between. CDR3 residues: CASKDSVDIEQYF. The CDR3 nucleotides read TGTGCCAGCAAGGACAGCGTAGATATCGAGCAGTACTTC.

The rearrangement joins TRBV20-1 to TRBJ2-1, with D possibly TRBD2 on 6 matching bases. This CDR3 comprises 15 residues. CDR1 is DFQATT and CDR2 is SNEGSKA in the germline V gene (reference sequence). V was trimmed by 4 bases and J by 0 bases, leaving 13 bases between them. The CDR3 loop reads CSAIPSVRSYNEQFF. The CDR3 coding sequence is TGCAGTGCTATACCTAGCGTACGCTCCTACAATGAGCAGTTCTTC.

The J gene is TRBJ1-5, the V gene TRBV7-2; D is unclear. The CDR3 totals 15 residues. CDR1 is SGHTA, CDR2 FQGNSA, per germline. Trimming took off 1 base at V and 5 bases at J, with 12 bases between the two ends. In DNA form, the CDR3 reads TGTGCCAGCAGCTTAGGGGAACTACCCGATCAGCCCCAGCATTTT. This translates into CASSLGELPDQPQHF.

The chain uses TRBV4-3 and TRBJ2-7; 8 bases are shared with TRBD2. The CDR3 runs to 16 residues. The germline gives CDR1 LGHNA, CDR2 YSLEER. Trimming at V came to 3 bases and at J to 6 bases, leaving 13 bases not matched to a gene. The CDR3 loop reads CASSQGSSGASIEQYF. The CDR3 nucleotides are TGCGCCAGCAGCCAGGGGAGTAGCGGGGCCTCTATCGAGCAGTACTTC.

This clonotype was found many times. The CDR3 protein is CSVTPSNRALGTEAFF. The CDR3 DNA sequence: TGCAGCGTCACCCCTTCTAACAGGGCCCTGGGGACTGAAGCTTTCTTT. The genes are TRBV29-1 and TRBJ1-1, with TRBD1 as a possible D gene (6 bases). This CDR3 has 16 residues. Trimming cost V 6 bases and J 5 bases, with 25 bases left between them. CDR1 SQVTM and CDR2 ANQGSEA come from the germline V gene.

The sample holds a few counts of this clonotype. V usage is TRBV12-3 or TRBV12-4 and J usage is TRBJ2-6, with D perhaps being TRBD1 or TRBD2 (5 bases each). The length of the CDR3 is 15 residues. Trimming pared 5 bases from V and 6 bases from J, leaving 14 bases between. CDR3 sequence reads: CASSRGAYEANVLTF. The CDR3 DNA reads TGTGCCAGCAGTAGAGGGGCCTACGAGGCCAACGTCCTGACTTTC.

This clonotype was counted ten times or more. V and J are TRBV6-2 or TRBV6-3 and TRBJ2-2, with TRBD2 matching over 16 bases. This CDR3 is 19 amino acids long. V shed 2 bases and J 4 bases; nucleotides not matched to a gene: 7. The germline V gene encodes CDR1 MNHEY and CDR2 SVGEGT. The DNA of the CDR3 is TGTGCCAGCAGTTACGGGACTAGCGGGAGGGCCCTAGTCACCGGGGAGCTGTTTTTT. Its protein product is CASSYGTSGRALVTGELFF.

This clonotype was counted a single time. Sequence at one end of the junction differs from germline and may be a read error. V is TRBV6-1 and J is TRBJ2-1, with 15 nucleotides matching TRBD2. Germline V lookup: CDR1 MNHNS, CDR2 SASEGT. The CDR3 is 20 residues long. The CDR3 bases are TGTGCCAGCAGTGGCCAGCTACTCCTGGGACTAGCGGGAGGTTACAAGGAGCAGTTCTTC. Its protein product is CASSGQLLLGLAGGYKEQFF.